The T cell receptor (beta chain) under discussion was sequenced for a study of cytomegalovirus exposure and HLA in healthy donors. Findings and limits, study-wide: Follow-up analysis found HLA locus-dependent TCR association rates, highest for DRB1 and lowest for HLA-C.

About this clone: The antigen is undetermined.

J gave up 6 bases and V 7 bases, and 11 bases lay outside the gene matches. This CDR3 is built from 14 residues. The germline V gene has CDR1 MNHEY and CDR2 SVGAGI. PCR involved 60 Vbeta and 13 Jbeta primers. Assay used: immunoSEQ multiplex PCR; TCRdb lists only in-frame clones, some missing. The sample lists more than 95,000 clones, about 12% occurring once. This chain links TRBV6-5 with TRBJ2-5; 7 positions agree with TRBD1. Sequencing was done on a sample of PBMCs. This receptor was obtained from a man aged 35 to 55 in good health and CMV-seropositive. The CDR3 sequence is CASIEPQGSKTQYF. As DNA, the CDR3 is TGTGCCAGCATTGAGCCACAGGGGTCTAAGACCCAGTACTTC.